Shown below are 18 T cell receptor beta chains from a single sample sequenced in a study of blood T cells in healthy people across ages. Together with a sample-barcoded 5' primer, a J-beta primer mix was included in a second PCR lasting roughly 6 to 12 cycles. Each CDR3 protein gets one entry after TCRdb re-called the 5' RACE reads with MiXCR. This table holds 600,000 to 650,000 distinct CDR3 sequences, roughly 50% found once. The sample was blood. Receptors were obtained from a man between 60 and 75 years old in good health.

The chain recombines TRBV7-2 with TRBJ2-3; 9 bases line up with TRBD2. Germline V gene sequence: CDR1 SGHTA, CDR2 FQGNSA. The CDR3 is 15 residues long. V trimming: 5 bases; J trimming: 5 bases; junction bases outside the gene matches: 8. Here the CDR3 reads CASSGTSKFGDTQYF. As DNA, the CDR3 is TGTGCCAGCAGCGGGACTAGCAAGTTCGGAGATACGCAGTATTTT. Drawing the rest from reference TRBV7-2 and TRBJ2-3, the complete variable domain is GAGVSQSPSNKVTEKGKDVELRCDPISGHTALYWYRQSLGQGLEFLIYFQGNSAPDKSGLPSDRFSAERTGGSVSTLTIQRTQQEDSAVYLCASSGTSKFGDTQYFGPGTRLTVL.

A word on this clonotype: One end of the junction does not line up with germline, which may come from a read error. V gene TRBV4-1 combines with J gene TRBJ1-2, with 7 nucleotides matching TRBD1. There are 15 residues in the CDR3. Germline V gene lookup returns CDR1 MGHRA and CDR2 YSYEKL. CDR3 in amino acids: CTSSPDRDPNYGYTF. The CDR3 DNA follows: TGCACCAGCAGCCCCGACAGGGATCCTAACTATGGCTACACCTTC.

This clonotype was counted a single time. This chain joins TRBV20-1 and TRBJ2-5; tentatively, D is TRBD1 or TRBD2 (6 bases each). Germline values: CDR1 DFQATT, CDR2 SNEGSKA (reference sequence). Trimming took off 6 bases at V and 5 bases at J, with 22 bases between the two ends. The CDR3 contains 15 residues. The CDR3 nucleotides read TGCAGTGCCAGAAAGGGGGGCTTCGTTAAGGAGACCCAGTACTTC. Translation: CSARKGGFVKETQYF.

The gene calls are TRBV28 and TRBJ2-1; 12 bases fit TRBD1. This CDR3 region has 16 residues. Germline CDR1 reads MDHEN; CDR2 reads SYDVKM. J lost 7 bases, V lost 7 bases, and 11 bases had no gene match. The CDR3 DNA is TGTGCCAGCACAGGACCGGGACAGGGGGCATGGAATGAGCAGTTCTTC. It specifies CASTGPGQGAWNEQFF.

The J gene is TRBJ2-1, the V gene TRBV3-1; 10 nucleotides align to TRBD1. The J call may be wrong; the DNA end is better matched by TRBJ2-7. The CDR3 length is 16 residues. The V gene's germline CDR1 is LGHDT and CDR2 YNNKEL (reference sequence). As DNA, the CDR3 is TGTGCCAGCAGCCGAGGGACAGGGGTTAGTCTCTACGAGCAGTACTTC. It yields the protein CASSRGTGVSLYEQYF.

The V and J genes are TRBV28 and TRBJ1-5, with TRBD1 matching 8 bases. CDR1 is MDHEN, CDR2 SYDVKM, per germline. The CDR3 contains 13 residues. J lost 7 bases, V lost 6 bases, and 5 bases had no gene match. The CDR3 nucleotides are TGTGCCAGCAGGAGACAGGGGAGCCAGCCCCAGCATTTT. Amino acid sequence: CASRRQGSQPQHF.

This clonotype showed up just a few times. The chain combines TRBV9 with TRBJ2-5; D remains ambiguous. CDR1 and CDR2 from the germline V gene are SGDLS and YYNGEE. V lost 2 bases, J lost 3 bases, and 8 bases lay in between. The CDR3 consists of 13 residues. CDR3 protein: CASSVRQEETQYF. The CDR3 coding sequence is TGTGCCAGCAGCGTTCGACAAGAAGAGACCCAGTACTTC.

Turning to this clonotype: The CDR3 does not close with the conserved phenylalanine or tryptophan, likely indicating a read error. V and J are TRBV12-3 or TRBV12-4 and TRBJ1-2; D is uncertain. CDR3 length: 14 amino acids. Trimming took 0 bases from V and 0 from J, leaving 5 bases between them. CDR3 in DNA: TGTGCCAGCAGTTTAGCGGGTCCTAACTATGGCTACACCTTA. It translates to CASSLAGPNYGYTL.

This chain joins TRBV2 and TRBJ1-1; D possibly corresponds to TRBD1 (6 bases). With 6 bases removed from V and 2 bases from J, the gap between germline ends came to 10 bases. Germline V lookup: CDR1 SNHLY, CDR2 FYNNEI. The CDR3 length is 13 residues. The CDR3 reads CASRGQFNTEAFF. Written as DNA, the CDR3 is TGTGCCAGCAGAGGACAGTTCAACACTGAAGCTTTCTTT.

The genes are TRBV10-3 and TRBJ2-5, with a weak D call TRBD1 (7 bases). The CDR3 runs 14 residues. Trimming left V 8 bases short and J 1 base short, with 14 bases between. CDR1 ENHRY and CDR2 SYGVKD come from the germline V gene. The CDR3 region is CAIGGGDSQETQYF. The CDR3 nucleotides are TGTGCCATCGGAGGCGGGGACAGCCAAGAGACCCAGTACTTC.

The chain employs TRBV12-3 or TRBV12-4 and TRBJ2-7, with 13 bases identical to TRBD2. V was pared by 5 bases and J by 3 bases, with 7 bases of the junction left unmatched. The CDR3 contains 16 residues. DNA of the CDR3: TGTGCCAGCAGTAGGACGGGACTAGCGGGACTCTACGAGCAGTACTTC. It yields the protein CASSRTGLAGLYEQYF.

This clonotype was counted only a few times. This sequence joins TRBV24-1 and TRBJ2-3; a possible D gene is TRBD1 (6 bases). The CDR3 loop spans 21 amino acids. Germline assignment: CDR1 KGHDR and CDR2 SFDVKD. The V gene lost 7 bases and the J gene lost 0 bases, with 31 bases spanning the gap. As DNA, the CDR3 is TGTGCCACCAGCGGACCCCCTCAGGGACAACGAACCCCCACTAGCACAGATACGCAGTATTTT. It specifies CATSGPPQGQRTPTSTDTQYF.

The gene calls are TRBV9 and TRBJ2-1, with TRBD2 matching over 8 bases. The CDR3 is made up of 17 amino acids. The V gene end was trimmed by 0 bases and the J gene end by 2 bases; junction bases not matched to a gene: 7. CDR1 is SGDLS, CDR2 YYNGEE, per germline. CDR3 bases: TGTGCCAGCAGCGTAGATCCCCCCGGGGGGGCCTACAATGAGCAGTTCTTC. This sequence encodes CASSVDPPGGAYNEQFF.

In this sample, this clonotype turned up many times. The gene calls are TRBV3-1 and TRBJ2-7; 7 bases map to TRBD1. This CDR3 contains 14 residues. V was pared by 6 bases and J by 4 bases, with 9 bases of the junction left unmatched. Germline V gene lookup returns CDR1 LGHDT and CDR2 YNNKEL (reference sequence). The CDR3 here is CASSNGQDRYEQYF. The CDR3, as DNA: TGTGCCAGCAGTAATGGACAGGATCGGTACGAGCAGTACTTC.

V and J are TRBV5-1 and TRBJ1-2, with 9 bases aligning to TRBD1. The CDR3 is 15 residues long. V gave up 4 bases and J gave up 3 bases; unmatched junction bases: 7. The germline CDR1 and CDR2 sequences are SGHRS and YFSETQ. The CDR3 DNA follows: TGCGCCAGCAGCCCCGGGACAGGGTCGGACTATGGCTACACCTTC. Translating gives CASSPGTGSDYGYTF.

The V gene is TRBV7-2, the J gene TRBJ2-5; the D gene is possibly TRBD2 (5 bases). The V and J ends lost 3 bases and 7 bases respectively, with 12 bases between them. Per the germline V gene, CDR1 is SGHTA and CDR2 is FQGNSA. The CDR3 runs to 13 residues. CDR3 sequence reads: CASSFTARGTQYF. The DNA for the CDR3 is TGTGCCAGCAGCTTTACCGCTCGGGGGACCCAGTACTTC.

The chain carries TRBV2 and TRBJ2-3, with 10 bases fitting TRBD2. CDR1 is SNHLY, CDR2 FYNNEI, per germline. V was pared by 9 bases and J by 4 bases, with 10 bases of the junction left unmatched. The CDR3 is 15 residues long. This CDR3 is CASTPQRGGPDTQYF. The CDR3 coding sequence is TGTGCCAGTACACCCCAGCGGGGGGGTCCAGATACGCAGTATTTT.

The rearrangement links TRBV12-3 or TRBV12-4 to TRBJ1-6; a weak D match, TRBD1 (5 bases). The CDR3 runs to 15 residues. The V and J ends lost 3 bases and 1 base respectively, with 7 bases between them. In nucleotides, the CDR3 is TGTGCCAGCAGTTTCGGGGGATCCTATAATTCACCCCTCCACTTT. It yields the protein CASSFGGSYNSPLHF.